This note documents a single T cell receptor (beta chain) sequence. The data were taken from a study of blood T cell repertoires in COVID-19. Across the study: Sites across the United States, Italy and Spain contributed samples from acute and convalescent COVID-19.

Study processing details: The authors estimated nucleated cell counts from reference gene primer amplification. The protocol was immunoSEQ multiplex PCR, while the TCRdb copy is restricted to in-frame clones and leaves out a portion. From that table come the V and J calls and clone size; the DNA was used to work out D and trimming. The data contain 130,000 to 150,000 clones, around 90% of them singletons. V lost 7 bases, J lost 1 base, and 8 bases lay in between. The CDR3 spans 13 residues. V gene TRBV12-3 or TRBV12-4 combines with J gene TRBJ1-5, with D unresolved. The source is a human donor in a cohort sampled during active COVID-19. Sequenced sample: peripheral blood. The CDR3 is CASNELSNQPQHF. The CDR3 nucleotides are TGTGCCAGCAACGAGTTAAGCAATCAGCCCCAGCATTTT.